This entry concerns a single T cell receptor (beta chain). Its antigen is undetermined. Points from the study as a whole: Tumor memory CD4+ T cell TCR gene usage clustered with blood and lymph node memory CD4+ cells and lymph node naive CD4+ cells.

TCRdb reprocessed the 5' RACE reads via MiXCR and lists one record per CDR3 protein. The sample yields about 9,000 distinct CDR3 sequences, 30% to 40% seen once. Tregs were sorted as CD4+CD25+CD127-/low cells. J was trimmed by 3 bases and V by 6 bases; bases with no gene match: 7. There are 14 residues in the CDR3. The sequence came from a female donor with breast cancer. The rearrangement links TRBV12-3 or TRBV12-4 to TRBJ1-2, with 7 positions matching TRBD1. Specimen: Tregs sorted from blood. CDR3 DNA sequence: TGTGCCAGCAGCTTAACCGGGACAGACTATGGCTACACCTTC. Protein sequence: CASSLTGTDYGYTF.